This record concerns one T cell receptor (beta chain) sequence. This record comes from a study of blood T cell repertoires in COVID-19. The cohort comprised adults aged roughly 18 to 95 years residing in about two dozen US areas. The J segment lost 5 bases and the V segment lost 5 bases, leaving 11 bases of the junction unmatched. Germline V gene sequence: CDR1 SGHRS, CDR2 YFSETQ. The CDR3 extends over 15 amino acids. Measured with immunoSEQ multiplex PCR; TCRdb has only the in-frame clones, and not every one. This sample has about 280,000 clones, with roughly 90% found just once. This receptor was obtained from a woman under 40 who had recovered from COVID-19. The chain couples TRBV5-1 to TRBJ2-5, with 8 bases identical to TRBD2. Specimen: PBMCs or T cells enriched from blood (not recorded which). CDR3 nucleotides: TGCGCCAGCAGTATGATCCGGGAGGGCTGGGAGACCCAGTACTTC. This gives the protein CASSMIREGWETQYF.